The rows below give T cell receptor beta chains drawn from one sample of a study of T cell responses to AZD1222 COVID-19 vaccine. Assay used: immunoSEQ multiplex PCR; TCRdb lists only in-frame clones, some missing. This table holds around 120,000 clones, roughly 82% found once. The sequenced sample was peripheral blood, obtained 28 days after the second AZD1222 dose. The receptors originated from an adult who received the AZD1222 COVID-19 vaccine. Both conserved end residues are part of each CDR3. D genes are given only for firm matches. Where a row states a size, it is once, few, many or the class of an expanded clone; other rows omit it.

clone size	D gene	J gene	V gene	CDR3 protein	CDR3 DNA
-	-	TRBJ1-5	TRBV29-1	CSVDLEGVGQPQHF	TGCAGCGTTGACCTTGAGGGGGTGGGTCAGCCCCAGCATTTT
-	-	TRBJ1-2	TRBV2	CASRYSHSNYGYTF	TGTGCCAGCAGATACAGTCACTCTAACTATGGCTACACCTTC
-	-	TRBJ1-5	TRBV4-1	CASSQDEGSVHNQPQHF	TGCGCCAGCAGCCAAGATGAGGGGTCGGTACACAATCAGCCCCAGCATTTT
-	-	TRBJ2-7	TRBV6-2/TRBV6-3	CASSYSGDIYEQYF	TGTGCCAGCAGTTACTCGGGGGACATCTACGAGCAGTACTTC
-	TRBD1	TRBJ1-2	TRBV5-4	CASSLSGDRVGYTF	TGTGCCAGCAGTCTCAGTGGGGACAGGGTCGGCTACACCTTC
-	-	TRBJ1-1	TRBV9	CASSVQGYTEAFF	TGTGCCAGCAGCGTACAGGGATACACTGAAGCTTTCTTT
-	TRBD1	TRBJ1-6	TRBV5-4	CASSTNGQANSPLHF	TGTGCCAGCAGCACGAACGGACAGGCAAATTCACCCCTCCACTTT
-	-	TRBJ2-1	TRBV6-2/TRBV6-3	CASSLSGASYNEQFF	TGTGCCAGCAGTCTCAGCGGAGCGTCCTACAATGAGCAGTTCTTC
-	TRBD1	TRBJ1-4	TRBV4-1	CASSQPGQGNEKLFF	TGCGCCAGCAGTCAGCCGGGACAGGGTAATGAAAAACTGTTTTTT
-	-	TRBJ1-4	TRBV6-5	CASSYDRYGEKLFF	TGTGCCAGCAGTTACGACCGCTATGGTGAAAAACTGTTTTTT
-	-	TRBJ1-4	TRBV30	CAWSGGGLTNEKLFF	TGTGCCTGGAGTGGTGGGGGTCTAACTAATGAAAAACTGTTTTTT
few	-	TRBJ1-1	TRBV3-1/TRBV3-2	CASSPLWALNTEAFF	TGTGCCAGCAGCCCTCTCTGGGCACTGAACACTGAAGCTTTCTTT
once	-	TRBJ2-2	TRBV19	CASTRREHVGELFF	TGTGCCAGTACCCGCAGGGAACACGTAGGGGAGCTGTTTTTT